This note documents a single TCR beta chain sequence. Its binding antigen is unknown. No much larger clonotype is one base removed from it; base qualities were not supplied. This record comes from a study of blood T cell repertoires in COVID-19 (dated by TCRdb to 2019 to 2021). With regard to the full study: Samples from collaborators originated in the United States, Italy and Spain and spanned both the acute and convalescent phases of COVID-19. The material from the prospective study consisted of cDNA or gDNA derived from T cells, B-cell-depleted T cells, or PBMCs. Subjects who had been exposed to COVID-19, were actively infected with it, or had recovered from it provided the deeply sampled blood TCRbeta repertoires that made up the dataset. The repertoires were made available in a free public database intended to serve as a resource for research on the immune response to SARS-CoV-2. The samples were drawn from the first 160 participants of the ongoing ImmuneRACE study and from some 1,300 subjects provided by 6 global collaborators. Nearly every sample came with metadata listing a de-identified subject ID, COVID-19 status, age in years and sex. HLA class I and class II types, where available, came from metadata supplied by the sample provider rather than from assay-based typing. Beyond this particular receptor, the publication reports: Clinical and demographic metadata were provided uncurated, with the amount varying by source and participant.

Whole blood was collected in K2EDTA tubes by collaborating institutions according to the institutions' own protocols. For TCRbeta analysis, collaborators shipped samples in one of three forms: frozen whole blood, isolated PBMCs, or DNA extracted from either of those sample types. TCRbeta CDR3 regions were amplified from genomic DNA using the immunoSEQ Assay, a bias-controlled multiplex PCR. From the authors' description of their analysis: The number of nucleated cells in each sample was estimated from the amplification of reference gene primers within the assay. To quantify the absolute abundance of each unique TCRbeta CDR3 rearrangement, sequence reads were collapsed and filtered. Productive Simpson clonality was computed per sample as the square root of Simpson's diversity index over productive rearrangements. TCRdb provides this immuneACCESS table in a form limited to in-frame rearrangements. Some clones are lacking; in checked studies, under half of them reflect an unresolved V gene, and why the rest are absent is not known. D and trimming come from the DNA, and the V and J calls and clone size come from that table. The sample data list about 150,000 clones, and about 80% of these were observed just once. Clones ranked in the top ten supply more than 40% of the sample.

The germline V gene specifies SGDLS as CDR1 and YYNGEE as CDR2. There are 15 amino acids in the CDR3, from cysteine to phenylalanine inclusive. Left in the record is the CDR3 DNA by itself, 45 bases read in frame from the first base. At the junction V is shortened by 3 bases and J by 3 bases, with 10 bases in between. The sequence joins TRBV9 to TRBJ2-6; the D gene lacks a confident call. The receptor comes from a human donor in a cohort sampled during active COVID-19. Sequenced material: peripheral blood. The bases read TGTGCCAGCAGCGGACACTTCTTTGGGGCCAACGTCCTGACTTTC. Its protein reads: CASSGHFFGANVLTF.